The sequence of this T cell receptor beta chain was determined in a study of T-cell reconstitution after alpha-beta-depleted transplantation in children. Trimming at V came to 10 bases and at J to 5 bases, leaving 11 bases not matched to a gene. CDR3 length: 15 amino acids. General study results and limits: Where alpha-beta T cells came from about two months after transplant was reportedly several hundred expanded graft clones. For some patients, TCRbeta diversity was high at day 60 because of recipient T cells and thymic progenitors that survived. After one year, T-cell counts and TCRbeta diversity mostly came from new T cells.

Unique molecular identifiers tagged the TCRbeta library. MiXCR, applied by TCRdb to the PCR reads, yields one record per CDR3 protein. Of 750,000 to 950,000 distinct CDR3 sequences in the sample, less than 20% were seen once. In this sample, this clonotype turned up a few times. Its antigen remains unidentified. This sequence joins TRBV12-3 or TRBV12-4 and TRBJ2-2; 9 bases align to TRBD2. This clonotype was obtained from a male patient aged 10-17 years who had a stem cell transplant for acute lymphoblastic leukemia, so the T cells may come from the graft donor. This material consisted of PBMCs, mostly from graft donor cells, taken 360 days after TCRalphabeta/CD19-depleted stem cell transplant. DNA of the CDR3: TGTGCCATCGATCGACTAGCGGATGTGACCGGGGAGCTGTTTTTT. This sequence encodes CAIDRLADVTGELFF.